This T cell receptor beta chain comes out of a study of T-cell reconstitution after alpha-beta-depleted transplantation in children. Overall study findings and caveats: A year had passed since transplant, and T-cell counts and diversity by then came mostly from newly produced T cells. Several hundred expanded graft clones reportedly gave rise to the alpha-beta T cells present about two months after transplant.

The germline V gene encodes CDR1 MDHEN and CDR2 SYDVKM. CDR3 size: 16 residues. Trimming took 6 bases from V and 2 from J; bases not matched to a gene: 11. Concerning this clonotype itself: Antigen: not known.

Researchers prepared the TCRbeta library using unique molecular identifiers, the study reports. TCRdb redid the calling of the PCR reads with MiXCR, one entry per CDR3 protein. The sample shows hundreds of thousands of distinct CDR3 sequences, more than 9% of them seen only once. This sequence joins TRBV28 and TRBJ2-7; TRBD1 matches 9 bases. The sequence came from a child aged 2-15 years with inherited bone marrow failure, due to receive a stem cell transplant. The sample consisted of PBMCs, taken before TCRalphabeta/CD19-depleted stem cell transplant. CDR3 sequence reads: CASSPTPGQGTYEQYF. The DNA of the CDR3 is TGTGCCAGCAGCCCAACCCCGGGACAGGGAACCTACGAGCAGTACTTC.